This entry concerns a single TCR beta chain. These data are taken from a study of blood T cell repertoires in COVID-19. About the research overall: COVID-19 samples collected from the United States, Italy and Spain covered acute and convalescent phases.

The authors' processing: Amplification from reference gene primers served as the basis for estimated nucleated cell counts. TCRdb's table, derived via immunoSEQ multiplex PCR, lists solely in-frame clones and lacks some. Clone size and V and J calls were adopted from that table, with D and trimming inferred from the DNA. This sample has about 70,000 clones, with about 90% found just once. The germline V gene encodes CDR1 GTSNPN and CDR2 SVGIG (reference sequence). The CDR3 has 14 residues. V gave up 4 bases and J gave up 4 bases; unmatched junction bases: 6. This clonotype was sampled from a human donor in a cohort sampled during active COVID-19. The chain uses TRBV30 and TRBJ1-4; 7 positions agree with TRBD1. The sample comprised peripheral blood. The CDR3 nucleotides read TGTGCCTGGATTCGGACAGGAAATAATGAAAAACTGTTTTTT. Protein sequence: CAWIRTGNNEKLFF. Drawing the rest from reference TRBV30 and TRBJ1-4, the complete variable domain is SQTIHQWPATLVQPVGSPLSLECTVEGTSNPNLYWYRQAAGRGLQLLFYSVGIGQISSEVPQNLSASRPQDRQFILSSKKLLLSDSGFYLCAWIRTGNNEKLFFGSGTQLSVL.